This TCR beta chain was profiled in a study of blood T cell repertoires in COVID-19. This clone has a single count. Donors of Cohort 3 who recovered were those that had two negative PCRs, clearance, or symptom resolution. Method: immunoSEQ multiplex PCR; TCRdb's copy keeps in-frame clones and lacks some. The sample lists some 150,000 clones, roughly 78% occurring once. Trimming removed 4 bases at V and 1 base at J, with 11 bases between. The CDR3 is 14 amino acids. Germline-derived CDR1 and CDR2 are SGHDT and YYEEEE. J is TRBJ1-2 and V is TRBV5-6; D remains ambiguous. The sequence came from a woman aged 45 to 65 who had recovered from COVID-19. Specimen: PBMCs or T cells enriched from blood (not recorded which). The CDR3 region has the DNA TGTGCCAGCAGCCCGGGATGGGGTAACTATGGCTACACCTTC. This sequence encodes CASSPGWGNYGYTF. The full variable domain, rest sourced from reference TRBV5-6 and TRBJ1-2, is DAGVTQSPTHLIKTRGQQVTLRCSPKSGHDTVSWYQQALGQGPQFIFQYYEEEERQRGNFPDRFSGHQFPNYSSELNVNALLLGDSALYLCASSPGWGNYGYTFGSGTRLTVV.